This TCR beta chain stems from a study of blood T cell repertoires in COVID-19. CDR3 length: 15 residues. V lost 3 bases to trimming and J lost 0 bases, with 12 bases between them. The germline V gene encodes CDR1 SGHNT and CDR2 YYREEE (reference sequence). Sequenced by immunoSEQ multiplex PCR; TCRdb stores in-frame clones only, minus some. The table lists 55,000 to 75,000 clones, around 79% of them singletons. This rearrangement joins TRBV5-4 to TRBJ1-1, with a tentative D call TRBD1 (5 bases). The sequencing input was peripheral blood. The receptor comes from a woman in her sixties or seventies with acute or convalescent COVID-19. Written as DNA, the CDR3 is TGTGCCAGCAGCTCACAAGACAGCCTGAACACTGAAGCTTTCTTT. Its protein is CASSSQDSLNTEAFF.